The 11 T cell receptor beta chains presented below share a single source sample, sequenced in a study of identical twins. Using its own MiXCR run on the 5' RACE reads, TCRdb lists one record per CDR3 protein. The sample carries some 200,000 distinct CDR3 sequences, 6.5% to 8.5% recorded once. This sample also belongs to another study, concerning yellow fever vaccine responses in identical twins.

What was sequenced was memory (CD45RO+) T cells sorted from blood. These receptors were obtained from a woman under 30 in good health.

This clonotype occurred many times. The CDR3 DNA reads as TGTGCCAGCAGGCTCGGTAGGGCACACGAGCAGTACTTC. Its translation is CASRLGRAHEQYF. The V and J genes are TRBV12-3 or TRBV12-4 and TRBJ2-7; no firm D call. This CDR3 has 13 residues. V lost 6 bases to trimming and J lost 5 bases, with 14 bases between them.

This clonotype was observed many times. This chain uses TRBV29-1 with TRBJ2-5; D is perhaps TRBD2 (7 bases). This CDR3 region has 23 residues. V lost 2 bases and J lost 2, with 39 bases in between. Germline CDR1 SQVTM, CDR2 ANQGSEA. Here the CDR3 DNA reads TGCAGCGTTGAATCGATCGGGGGGCGCTTCTCCGGCTACCACCGGGACTTACAAGAGACCCAGTACTTC. It codes for CSVESIGGRFSGYHRDLQETQYF.

V and J are TRBV6-4 and TRBJ2-1, with 10 bases identical to TRBD2. Germline values: CDR1 MRHNA, CDR2 SNTAGT. J gave up 6 bases and V 8 bases, and 10 bases lay outside the gene matches. This CDR3 region has 15 residues. CDR3 residues: CASAPLAGEGNEQFF. Written as DNA, the CDR3 is TGTGCCAGCGCCCCCCTAGCGGGGGAGGGCAATGAGCAGTTCTTC.

This clonotype has a handful of counts. The chain employs TRBV28 and TRBJ2-1, with 8 bases identical to TRBD1. J gave up 2 bases and V 3 bases, and 9 bases lay outside the gene matches. The germline CDR1 and CDR2 sequences are MDHEN and SYDVKM. CDR3 length: 17 amino acids. CDR3 nucleotide sequence: TGTGCCAGCAGTTTTGGGGCAGGGGGACAGGCCTACAATGAGCAGTTCTTC. Residues: CASSFGAGGQAYNEQFF.

As concerns this clonotype: A much larger clone lies one base from this, so it may be a read error. This chain connects TRBV11-2 to TRBJ2-3, with 7 bases aligning to TRBD2. CDR3 size: 17 residues. CDR1 SGHAT and CDR2 FQNNGV come from the germline V gene. V was pared by 2 bases and J by 0 bases, with 8 bases of the junction left unmatched. The CDR3 reads CASSLSYDGGSTDTQYF. Here the CDR3 DNA reads TGTGCCAGCAGCTTAAGCTATGACGGGGGGAGCACAGATACGCAGTATTTT.

The sample holds a few counts of this clonotype. V and J are TRBV28 and TRBJ2-5; a possible D gene is TRBD1 (6 bases). The CDR3 is made up of 12 amino acids. Trimming pared 6 bases from V and 5 bases from J, leaving 10 bases between. The germline V gene has CDR1 MDHEN and CDR2 SYDVKM. This CDR3 is CASSHTGETQYF. DNA for the CDR3: TGTGCCAGCAGCCATACAGGGGAGACCCAGTACTTC.

This clonotype showed up many times. The J gene is TRBJ2-2, the V gene TRBV4-3; no clear D. The CDR3 extends over 13 amino acids. Germline CDR1 and CDR2: LGHNA and YSLEER. Trimming shortened V by 5 bases and J by 5 bases, and 9 bases separated the two germline ends. The CDR3 sequence is CASSFQGTGELFF. The CDR3 nucleotides read TGCGCCAGCAGCTTTCAAGGAACCGGGGAGCTGTTTTTT.

This clonotype came up a few times. This chain links TRBV28 with TRBJ2-7, with 9 positions matching TRBD1. CDR1 and CDR2 from the germline V gene are MDHEN and SYDVKM. The CDR3 totals 15 residues. With 4 bases clipped from V and 4 bases from J, the junction kept 8 bases outside the gene matches. The CDR3 DNA reads as TGTGCCAGCAGTTCCTCGGGACAGGGCCGGTACGAGCAGTACTTC. It is translated as CASSSSGQGRYEQYF.

This clonotype was recorded a few times. This sequence joins TRBV4-3 and TRBJ1-3, with D possibly being TRBD1 (6 bases). Looked up from germline, CDR1 is LGHNA and CDR2 is YSLEER. Trimming took off 0 bases at V and 4 bases at J, with 10 bases between the two ends. The CDR3 is made up of 15 amino acids. CDR3 sequence (DNA): TGCGCCAGCAGCCAAGATTTGGGGGGCGGAAACACCATATATTTT. This codes for CASSQDLGGGNTIYF.

This clonotype has a handful of counts. This chain connects TRBV5-1 to TRBJ2-3; D not certain. V was trimmed by 4 bases and J by 2 bases, leaving 8 bases between them. The CDR3 covers 13 residues. Per germline, CDR1 SGHRS and CDR2 YFSETQ. CDR3 protein: CASSTGTTDTQYF. CDR3 sequence (DNA): TGCGCCAGCAGCACCGGCACCACAGATACGCAGTATTTT.

This clonotype was recorded at least ten times. The V call is TRBV11-2, the J call TRBJ2-7; 7 bases are shared with TRBD1. This CDR3 contains 14 residues. Germline V gene sequence: CDR1 SGHAT, CDR2 FQNNGV. V lost 7 bases and J lost 1; bases outside the gene matches: 7. The CDR3 is CASTLDRVSYEQYF. The DNA of the CDR3 is TGTGCCAGCACCCTTGACAGGGTATCCTACGAGCAGTACTTC. The whole variable domain, filled in from reference TRBV11-2 and TRBJ2-7, reads EAGVAQSPRYKIIEKRQSVAFWCNPISGHATLYWYQQILGQGPKLLIQFQNNGVVDDSQLPKDRFSAERLKGVDSTLKIQPAKLEDSAVYLCASTLDRVSYEQYFGPGTRLTVT.